This T cell receptor beta chain was found in a study of T cell changes during pregnancy in multiple sclerosis. The CDR3 is 14 residues long. Trimming removed 6 bases at V and 10 bases at J, with 19 bases between. Per the germline V gene, CDR1 is MNHNS and CDR2 is SASEGT. Method: immunoSEQ multiplex PCR; TCRdb's copy keeps in-frame clones and lacks some. The data show tens of thousands of clones, with approximately 92% seen just once and around 1.3% held by the top ten. This receptor was obtained from a female donor with multiple sclerosis, enrolled in a pregnancy study. Sequenced: peripheral blood. The V call is TRBV6-1, the J call TRBJ2-1; a weak D match, TRBD2 (5 bases). CDR3 amino acids: CASSGRTPNVEQFF. The DNA for the CDR3 is TGTGCCAGCAGCGGCCGGACTCCCAATGTCGAGCAGTTCTTC.